A single T cell receptor (beta chain) is shown here with its context. Its cognate antigen has yet to be identified. No per-base quality is available; no much larger clone lies one base away. These data are taken from a study of siplizumab effects on memory and regulatory T cells (dated by TCRdb to between 2019 and 2020). About the study as a whole: The study looked at the effect of siplizumab, an anti-CD2 antibody, on alloreactive T-cell subsets in allogeneic mixed lymphocyte reactions made from human PBMCs. What the study reported, not specific to this receptor: For roughly 75-95% of proliferating CD4+ or CD8+ clones, no naive or memory phenotype could be assigned. Because sequences below about 10^-5 frequency were poorly captured, only a minor fraction of alloreactive clones could be mapped to unstimulated subsets. Among mappable alloreactive CD4+ clones, an average Treg-derived fraction of over 60% was observed with siplizumab, compared with 26.9% in control reactions. The suppressive function of proliferating Tregs from siplizumab cultures was not functionally confirmed. The cumulative frequency of alloreactive sequences traceable to unstimulated CD4+ memory T cells was significantly reduced by siplizumab. Unstimulated naive T cells appeared more diverse than memory T cells, and naive cells seemed to contribute substantially to the alloresponse.

In addition, sequencing in three donor pairs included unstimulated CD8+ effector memory subsets alongside CD4+ naive, CD8+ naive, CD8+ TEMRA and CD4+ memory subsets. Sorted unstimulated T cells and proliferating T cells recovered from mixed lymphocyte reactions underwent TCRbeta CDR3 sequencing. Fresh whole blood from ten HLA-typed healthy donors was used as the source from which PBMCs were isolated. The CDR3 goes from the cysteine to the phenylalanine over 13 residues. Just CDR3 DNA is preserved here, 39 bases in frame from base 1. CDR1 and CDR2 are read off the germline V gene as MNHEY and SVGAGI. V was cut back by 9 bases and J by 3 bases, leaving a gap of 14 bases between them. To prepare the library, the immunoSEQ multiplex PCR assay was applied. Around 100,000 TCR templates per sample were assayed by the deep sequencing platform. Genomic DNA extracted from sorted T cells was used for TCRbeta CDR3 sequencing. On the study's bioinformatics: The R programming language was used for clonal analysis of TCRbeta CDR3 data. Alloreactive CD4+ and CD8+ clones were defined by comparing unstimulated samples with post-reaction CFSE-low samples. By matching sequences to the repertoires of sorted unstimulated Treg and non-Treg cells, each alloreactive CD4+ clone was assigned a regulatory or non-regulatory origin. The table comes from immuneACCESS by way of TCRdb, which keeps in-frame sequences with V and J called. Part of the clones is missing from these tables; in studies checked, under half for an unresolved V gene and the rest for unknown reasons. D and trimming were read from the DNA, whereas the V and J calls and clone size are those reported in that table. This sample has 56,000 or so clones in its table, and around 97% of those were observed once. The top ten clonotypes cover around 0.99% of the sample.

The TCR sequence derives from a human donor in good health. This receptor chain uses TRBV6-5 and TRBJ1-2; TRBD1 is perhaps the D gene, given 5 matching bases. Sequencing input: naive CD8+ T cells sorted from blood. The cell subset or site label here, explained by the study, means: unstimulated naive T cells. The DNA reads TGTGCCAGTTGTCGGACAATTGACTATGGCTACACCTTC. Its amino acids are CASCRTIDYGYTF.